This T cell receptor (beta chain) was captured in a study of shared clonotypes between healthy human individuals. Looking at the study overall: Three plates each covered CD4 naive and memory; CD8 naive two, CD8 memory one.

Clones were read by immunoSEQ multiplex PCR, and TCRdb kept only the in-frame ones, dropping some. Of more than 400,000 clones detected, roughly 95% appear once; the ten largest clones hold about 0.054%. From germline, CDR1 is SGDLS and CDR2 YYNGEE. The CDR3 loop spans 15 amino acids. J gave up 2 bases and V 7 bases, and 9 bases lay outside the gene matches. The specimen was naive CD4+ T cells sorted from blood. The subset: CD45RA+ positively selected. This receptor was identified in a woman under 40 in good health. V gene TRBV9 combines with J gene TRBJ2-3, with TRBD2 identical over 8 bases. This chain's CDR3 is CASQQGLGNTDTQYF. Here the CDR3 DNA reads TGTGCCAGCCAACAGGGACTAGGAAACACAGATACGCAGTATTTT.